The 8 T cell receptor beta chains given below trace back to one sample, sequenced in a study of blood T cell repertoires in COVID-19. Data came from immunoSEQ multiplex PCR; TCRdb stores just in-frame clones and leaves some out. The table shows some 230,000 clones, with 86% occurring only once. Source material: peripheral blood. All receptors derive from a woman aged 50 to 65 with COVID-19, enrolled during active disease.

This chain connects TRBV20-1 to TRBJ1-5; D is unclear. Trimming left V 3 bases short and J 4 bases short, with 10 bases between. This CDR3 is built from 13 residues. CDR1 DFQATT and CDR2 SNEGSKA come from the germline V gene (reference sequence). The chain's CDR3 is CSASQDRNQPQHF. The CDR3 nucleotides are TGCAGTGCTAGTCAGGATCGGAATCAGCCCCAGCATTTT.

This CDR3 is CASRYRESQPQHF. The CDR3 nucleotides are TGTGCCAGCAGATACAGGGAATCGCAGCCCCAGCATTTT. The rearrangement joins TRBV12-3 or TRBV12-4 to TRBJ1-5; D is possibly TRBD1 (6 bases). This CDR3 spans 13 amino acids. V was clipped by 6 bases and J by 7 bases, with 13 bases between them.

The V and J genes are TRBV7-3 and TRBJ1-3; D uncertain. Trimming removed 1 base from V and 0 bases from J, with 7 bases in between. Germline CDR1 and CDR2: SGHTA and FQGTGA. The CDR3 loop spans 15 amino acids. This chain's CDR3 is CASSLNPGSGNTIYF. The DNA of the CDR3 is TGTGCCAGCAGCTTAAATCCGGGCTCTGGAAACACCATATATTTT.

The chain combines TRBV30 with TRBJ1-2; D gene uncertain. The CDR3 is 17 amino acids. Looked up from germline, CDR1 is GTSNPN and CDR2 is SVGIG (reference sequence). The V and J ends lost 0 bases and 5 bases respectively, with 22 bases between them. CDR3 region: CAWSVPRAGSPIYGYTF. CDR3 sequence (DNA): TGTGCCTGGAGTGTACCTCGGGCGGGATCCCCAATTTATGGCTACACCTTC.

V is TRBV2 and J is TRBJ2-2; 8 bases fit TRBD2. With 8 bases clipped from V and 6 bases from J, the junction kept 8 bases outside the gene matches. The CDR3 runs to 14 residues. Germline V gives CDR1 SNHLY, CDR2 FYNNEI. The CDR3 sequence: CASSLRGGPGELFF. As DNA, the CDR3 is TGTGCCAGCTCCCTCCGGGGGGGACCCGGGGAGCTGTTTTTT. The variable domain in full, completed from reference TRBV2 and TRBJ2-2, reads EPEVTQTPSHQVTQMGQEVILRCVPISNHLYFYWYRQILGQKVEFLVSFYNNEISEKSEIFDDQFSVERPDGSNFTLKIRSTKLEDSAMYFCASSLRGGPGELFFGEGSRLTVL.

J is TRBJ2-1 and V is TRBV6-1, with 12 nucleotides matching TRBD2. Germline V gene sequence: CDR1 MNHNS, CDR2 SASEGT. Trimming at V came to 5 bases and at J to 7 bases, leaving 6 bases not matched to a gene. CDR3 size: 15 residues. The CDR3 DNA reads as TGTGCCAGCAGTCTGACTAGCGGGAGCAATAATGAGCAGTTCTTC. Translating gives CASSLTSGSNNEQFF.

This clone turned up a few times. The chain uses TRBV19 and TRBJ1-2; D gene unclear. The length of the CDR3 is 12 residues. V lost 6 bases and J 8 bases, leaving 13 bases between the germline ends. Germline V gene sequence: CDR1 LNHDA, CDR2 SQIVND (reference sequence). CDR3 sequence reads: CASRAEGWGYTF. In nucleotides, the CDR3 is TGTGCCAGTAGGGCTGAGGGCTGGGGCTACACCTTC.

The V and J genes are TRBV11-2 and TRBJ2-7; possible D gene TRBD1, 6 bases. CDR3 length: 14 residues. CDR1 and CDR2 from the germline V gene are SGHAT and FQNNGV. The V end was cut by 1 base, the J end by 1 base, with 8 bases between. CDR3 sequence: CASSLGRGSYEQYF. For the CDR3, the DNA is TGTGCCAGCAGCTTAGGCAGGGGATCCTACGAGCAGTACTTC.